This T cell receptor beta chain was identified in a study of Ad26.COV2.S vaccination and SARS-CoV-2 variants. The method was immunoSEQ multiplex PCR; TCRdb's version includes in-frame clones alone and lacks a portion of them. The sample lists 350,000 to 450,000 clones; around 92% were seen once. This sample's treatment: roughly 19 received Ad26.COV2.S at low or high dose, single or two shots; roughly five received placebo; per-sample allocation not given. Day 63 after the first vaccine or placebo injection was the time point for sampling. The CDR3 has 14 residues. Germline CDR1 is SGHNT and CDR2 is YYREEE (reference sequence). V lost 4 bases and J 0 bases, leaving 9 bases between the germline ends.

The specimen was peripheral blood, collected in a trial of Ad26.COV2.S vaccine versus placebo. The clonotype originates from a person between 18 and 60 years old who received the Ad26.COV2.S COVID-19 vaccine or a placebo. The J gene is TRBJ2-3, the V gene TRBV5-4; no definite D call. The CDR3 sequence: CASSLTESTDTQYF. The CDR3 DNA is TGTGCCAGCAGCCTAACTGAGAGCACAGATACGCAGTATTTT.